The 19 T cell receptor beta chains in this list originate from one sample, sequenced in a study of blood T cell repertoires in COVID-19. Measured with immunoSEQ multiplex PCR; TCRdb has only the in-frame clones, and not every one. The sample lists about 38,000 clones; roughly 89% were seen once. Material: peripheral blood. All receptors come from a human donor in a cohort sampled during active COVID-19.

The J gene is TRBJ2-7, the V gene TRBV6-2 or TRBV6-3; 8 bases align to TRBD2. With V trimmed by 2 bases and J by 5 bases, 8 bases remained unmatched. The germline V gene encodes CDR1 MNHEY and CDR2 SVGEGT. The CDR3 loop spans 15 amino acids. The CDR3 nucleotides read TGTGCCAGCAGTTACAGGCGGGAGGAGTCCCACGAGCAGTACTTC. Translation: CASSYRREESHEQYF.

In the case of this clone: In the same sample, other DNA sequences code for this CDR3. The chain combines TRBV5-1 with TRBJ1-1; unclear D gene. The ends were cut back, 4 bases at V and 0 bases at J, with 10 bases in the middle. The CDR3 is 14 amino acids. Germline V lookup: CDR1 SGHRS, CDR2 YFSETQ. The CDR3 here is CASSLYRLNTEAFF. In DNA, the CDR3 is TGCGCCAGCAGCCTCTACAGATTGAACACTGAAGCTTTCTTT.

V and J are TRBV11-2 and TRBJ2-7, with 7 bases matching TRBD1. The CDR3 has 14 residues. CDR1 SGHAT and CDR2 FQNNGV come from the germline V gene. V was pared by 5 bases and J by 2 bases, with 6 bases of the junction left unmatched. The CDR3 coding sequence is TGTGCCAGCAGCAACCCGGGACAGACCTACGAGCAGTACTTC. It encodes CASSNPGQTYEQYF. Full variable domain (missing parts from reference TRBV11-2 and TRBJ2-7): EAGVAQSPRYKIIEKRQSVAFWCNPISGHATLYWYQQILGQGPKLLIQFQNNGVVDDSQLPKDRFSAERLKGVDSTLKIQPAKLEDSAVYLCASSNPGQTYEQYFGPGTRLTVT.

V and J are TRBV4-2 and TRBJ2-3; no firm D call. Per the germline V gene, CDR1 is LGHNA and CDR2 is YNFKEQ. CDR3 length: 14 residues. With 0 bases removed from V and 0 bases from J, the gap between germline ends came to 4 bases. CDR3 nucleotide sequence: TGTGCCAGCAGCCAAGATCCTAGCACAGATACGCAGTATTTT. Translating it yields CASSQDPSTDTQYF.

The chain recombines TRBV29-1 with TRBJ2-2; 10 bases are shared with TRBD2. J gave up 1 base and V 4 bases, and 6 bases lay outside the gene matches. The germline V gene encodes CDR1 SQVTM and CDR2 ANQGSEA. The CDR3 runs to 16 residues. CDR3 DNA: TGCAGCGTTGCCAGCGGGGGGGGTCAGAACACCGGGGAGCTGTTTTTT. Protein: CSVASGGGQNTGELFF.

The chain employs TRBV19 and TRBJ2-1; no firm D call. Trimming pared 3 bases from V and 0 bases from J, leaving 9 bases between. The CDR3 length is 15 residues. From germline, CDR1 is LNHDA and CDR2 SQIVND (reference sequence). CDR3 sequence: CASSMWRSSYNEQFF. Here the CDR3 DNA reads TGTGCCAGTAGTATGTGGCGGAGCTCCTACAATGAGCAGTTCTTC.

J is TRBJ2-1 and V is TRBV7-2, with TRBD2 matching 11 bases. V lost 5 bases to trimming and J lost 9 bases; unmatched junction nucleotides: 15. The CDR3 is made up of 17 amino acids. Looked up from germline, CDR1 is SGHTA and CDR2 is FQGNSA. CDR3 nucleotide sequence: TGTGCCAGCAGCCGTACTGTCATAGCGGGGGGGCCGGCTGAGCAGTTCTTC. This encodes CASSRTVIAGGPAEQFF. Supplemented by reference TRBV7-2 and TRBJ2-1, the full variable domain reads GAGVSQSPSNKVTEKGKDVELRCDPISGHTALYWYRQSLGQGLEFLIYFQGNSAPDKSGLPSDRFSAERTGGSVSTLTIQRTQQEDSAVYLCASSRTVIAGGPAEQFFGPGTRLTVL.

CDR3 amino acids: CASNLPGQNTEAFF. Here the CDR3 DNA reads TGTGCCAGTAACTTACCGGGACAGAACACTGAAGCTTTCTTT. The chain has TRBV19 and TRBJ1-1; D is perhaps TRBD1 (6 bases). CDR1 is LNHDA, CDR2 SQIVND, per germline (reference sequence). This CDR3 comprises 14 residues. V was trimmed by 7 bases and J by 1 base, leaving 13 bases between them.

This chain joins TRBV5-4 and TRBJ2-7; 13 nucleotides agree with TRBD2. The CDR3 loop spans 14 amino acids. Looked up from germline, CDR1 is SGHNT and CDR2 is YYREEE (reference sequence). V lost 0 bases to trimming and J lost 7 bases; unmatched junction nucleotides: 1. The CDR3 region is CASSLGGLAGEQYF. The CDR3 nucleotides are TGTGCCAGCAGCTTGGGGGGACTAGCGGGGGAGCAGTACTTC.

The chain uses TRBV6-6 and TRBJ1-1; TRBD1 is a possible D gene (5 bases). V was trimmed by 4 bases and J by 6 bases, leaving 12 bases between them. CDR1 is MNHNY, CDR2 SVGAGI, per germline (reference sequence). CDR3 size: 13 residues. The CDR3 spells CASSSRDFAEAFF. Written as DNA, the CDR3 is TGTGCCAGCAGTTCCAGGGATTTCGCTGAAGCTTTCTTT.

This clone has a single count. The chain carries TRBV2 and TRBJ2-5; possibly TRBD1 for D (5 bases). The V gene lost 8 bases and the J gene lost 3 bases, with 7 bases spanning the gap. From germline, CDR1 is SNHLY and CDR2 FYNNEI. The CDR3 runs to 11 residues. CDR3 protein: CASGAEETQYF. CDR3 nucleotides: TGTGCCAGCGGGGCGGAAGAGACCCAGTACTTC.

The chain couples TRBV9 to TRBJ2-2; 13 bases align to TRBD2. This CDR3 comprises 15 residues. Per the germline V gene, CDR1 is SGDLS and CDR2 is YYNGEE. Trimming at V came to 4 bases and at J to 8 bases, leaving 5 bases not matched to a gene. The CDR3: CASSQEGLAGGELFF. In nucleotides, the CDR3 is TGTGCCAGCAGCCAGGAGGGACTAGCGGGAGGGGAGCTGTTTTTT.

As DNA, the CDR3 is TGTGCCAGCAGCTTTTGGGGGCTTGATTCACCCCTCCACTTT. Translation: CASSFWGLDSPLHF. V and J are TRBV5-4 and TRBJ1-6; a weak D match, TRBD1 (6 bases). Between the trimmed V and J ends, which lost 2 bases and 8 bases, there was a span of 11 bases. Germline loops: CDR1 SGHNT, CDR2 YYREEE (reference sequence). This CDR3 has 14 residues.

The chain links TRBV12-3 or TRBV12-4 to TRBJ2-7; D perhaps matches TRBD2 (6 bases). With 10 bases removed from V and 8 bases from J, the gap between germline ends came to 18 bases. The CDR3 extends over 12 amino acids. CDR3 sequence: CATASAQLKQYF. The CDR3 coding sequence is TGTGCCACCGCTAGCGCCCAATTGAAGCAGTACTTC.

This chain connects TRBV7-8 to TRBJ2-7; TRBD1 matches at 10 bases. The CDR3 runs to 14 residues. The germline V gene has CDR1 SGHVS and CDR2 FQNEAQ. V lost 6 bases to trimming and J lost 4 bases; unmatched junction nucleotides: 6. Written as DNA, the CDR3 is TGTGCCAGCAGTGGGGGACAGGGGATGTACGAGCAGTACTTC. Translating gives CASSGGQGMYEQYF.

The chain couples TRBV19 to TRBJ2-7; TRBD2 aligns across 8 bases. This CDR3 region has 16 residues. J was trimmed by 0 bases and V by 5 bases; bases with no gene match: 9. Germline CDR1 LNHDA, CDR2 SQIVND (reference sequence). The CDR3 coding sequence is TGTGCCAGTAGTCCACTAGCGGCCCGTCGCTCCTACGAGCAGTACTTC. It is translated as CASSPLAARRSYEQYF.

The CDR3 reads CASRPIGREGPSSYNEQFF. CDR3 nucleotides: TGTGCCAGCAGGCCAATAGGGCGGGAGGGCCCTAGCTCCTACAATGAGCAGTTCTTC. The rearrangement joins TRBV7-3 to TRBJ2-1; 9 nucleotides agree with TRBD2. The germline gives CDR1 SGHTA, CDR2 FQGTGA. CDR3 length equals 19 residues. V was clipped by 6 bases and J by 0 bases; unmatched bases: 15.

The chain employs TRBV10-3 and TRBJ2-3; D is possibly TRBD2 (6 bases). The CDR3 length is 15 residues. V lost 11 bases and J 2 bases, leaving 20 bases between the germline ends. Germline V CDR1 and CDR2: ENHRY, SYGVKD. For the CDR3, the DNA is TGTGCCCACCGTAGTGGGCGGGGAAACACAGATACGCAGTATTTT. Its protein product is CAHRSGRGNTDTQYF.

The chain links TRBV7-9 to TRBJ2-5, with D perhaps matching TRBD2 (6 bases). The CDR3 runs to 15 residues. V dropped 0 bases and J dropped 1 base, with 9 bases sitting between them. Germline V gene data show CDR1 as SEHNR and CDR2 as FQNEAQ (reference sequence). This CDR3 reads CASSLAGGSQETQYF. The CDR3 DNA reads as TGTGCCAGCAGCTTAGCGGGGGGTTCCCAAGAGACCCAGTACTTC.